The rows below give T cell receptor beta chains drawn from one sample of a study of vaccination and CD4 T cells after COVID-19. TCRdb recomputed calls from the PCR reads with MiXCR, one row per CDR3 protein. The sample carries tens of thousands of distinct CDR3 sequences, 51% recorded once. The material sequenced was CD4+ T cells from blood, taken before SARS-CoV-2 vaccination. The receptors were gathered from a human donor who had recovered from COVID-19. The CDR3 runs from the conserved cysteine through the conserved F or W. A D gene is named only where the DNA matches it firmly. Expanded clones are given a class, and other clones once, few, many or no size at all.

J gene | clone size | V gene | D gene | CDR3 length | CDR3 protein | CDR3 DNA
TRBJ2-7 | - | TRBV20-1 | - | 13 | CSACQTGIYEQYF | TGCAGTGCTTGCCAGACAGGAATTTACGAGCAGTACTTC
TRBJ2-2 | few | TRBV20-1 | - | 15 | CSAREQIGGTGELFF | TGCAGTGCTAGAGAACAGATTGGGGGCACCGGGGAGCTGTTTTTT
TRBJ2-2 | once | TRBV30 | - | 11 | CAWSATGELFF | TGTGCCTGGAGTGCGACCGGGGAGCTGTTTTTT
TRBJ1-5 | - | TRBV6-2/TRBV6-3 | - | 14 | CASSPRRENQPQHF | TGTGCCAGCAGCCCCAGGCGTGAAAATCAGCCCCAGCATTTT
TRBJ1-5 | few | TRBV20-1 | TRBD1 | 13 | CSARGQGEQPQHF | TGCAGTGCTAGGGGACAGGGAGAGCAGCCCCAGCATTTT
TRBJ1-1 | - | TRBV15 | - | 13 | CATSRERDTEAFF | TGTGCCACCAGCAGAGAGAGGGACACTGAAGCTTTCTTT
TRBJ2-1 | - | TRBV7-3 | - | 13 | CASSLTGDNEQFF | TGTGCCAGCAGCTTAACGGGAGACAATGAGCAGTTCTTC
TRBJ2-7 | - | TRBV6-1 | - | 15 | CASSDRGGVTYEQYF | TGTGCCAGCAGTGACCGGGGCGGGGTAACCTACGAGCAGTACTTC
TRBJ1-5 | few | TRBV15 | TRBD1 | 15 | CATSLGQASNQPQHF | TGTGCCACCAGTTTGGGACAGGCTAGCAATCAGCCCCAGCATTTT
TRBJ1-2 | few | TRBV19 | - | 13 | CASSLQGAYGYTF | TGTGCCAGTAGCCTACAGGGAGCCTATGGCTACACCTTC
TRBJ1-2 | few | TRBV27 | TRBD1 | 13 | CASSHRGLYGYTF | TGTGCCAGCAGTCACAGGGGGCTTTATGGCTACACCTTC
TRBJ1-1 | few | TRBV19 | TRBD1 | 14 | CASTNRGLSTEAFF | TGTGCCAGTACAAACAGGGGCCTTAGCACTGAAGCTTTCTTT
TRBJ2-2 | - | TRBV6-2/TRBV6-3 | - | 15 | CASSYRSGDTGELFF | TGTGCCAGCAGTTACCGTTCCGGGGACACCGGGGAGCTGTTTTTT
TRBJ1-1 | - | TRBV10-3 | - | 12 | CAISDKNTEAFF | TGTGCCATCAGTGACAAAAACACTGAAGCTTTCTTT
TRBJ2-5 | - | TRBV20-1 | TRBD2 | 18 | CSARAIRGGSGGQETQYF | TGCAGTGCTAGAGCCATCCGGGGGGGTAGCGGGGGCCAAGAGACCCAGTACTTC
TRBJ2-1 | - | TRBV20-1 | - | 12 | CSAAGGGEAQFF | TGCAGTGCTGCAGGAGGTGGGGAAGCGCAGTTCTTC
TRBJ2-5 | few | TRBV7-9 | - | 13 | CASSRGVGETQYF | TGTGCCAGCAGCCGCGGAGTTGGAGAGACCCAGTACTTC
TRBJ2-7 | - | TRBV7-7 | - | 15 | CASSLVKQRDYEQYF | TGTGCTAGCAGCTTAGTGAAGCAGAGGGACTACGAGCAGTACTTC
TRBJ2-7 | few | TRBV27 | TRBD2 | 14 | CATGTSGGDYEQYF | TGTGCCACCGGAACCAGCGGGGGCGACTACGAGCAGTACTTC
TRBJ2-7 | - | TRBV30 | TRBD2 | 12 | CAWSQAGVEQYF | TGTGCCTGGAGCCAGGCGGGAGTCGAGCAGTACTTC
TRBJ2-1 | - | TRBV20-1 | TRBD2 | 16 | CSARDRWPSGGAEQFF | TGCAGTGCTAGAGATAGGTGGCCTAGCGGGGGGGCTGAGCAGTTCTTC
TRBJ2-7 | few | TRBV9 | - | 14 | CASSSGPDLPEQYF | TGTGCCAGCAGCTCCGGTCCGGACCTGCCCGAGCAGTACTTC
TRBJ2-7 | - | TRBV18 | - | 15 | CASSPQRASRGEQYF | TGTGCCAGCTCACCACAGAGAGCCTCAAGGGGGGAGCAGTACTTC
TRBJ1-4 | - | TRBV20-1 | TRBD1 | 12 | CSAGQGQEKLFF | TGCAGTGCTGGACAGGGACAAGAGAAACTGTTTTTT
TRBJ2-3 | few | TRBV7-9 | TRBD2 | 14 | CASSAGEITDTQYF | TGTGCCAGCAGCGCGGGGGAGATAACAGATACGCAGTATTTT
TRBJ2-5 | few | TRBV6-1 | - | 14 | CASSESLAGETQYF | TGTGCCAGCAGTGAATCATTAGCCGGAGAGACCCAGTACTTC
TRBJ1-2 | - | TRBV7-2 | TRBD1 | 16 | CASARSWDRRNYGYTF | TGTGCCAGCGCGAGGAGTTGGGACAGAAGGAACTATGGCTACACCTTC
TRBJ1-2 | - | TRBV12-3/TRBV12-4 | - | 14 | CASSLMHSNYGYTF | TGTGCCAGCAGTTTAATGCATTCTAACTATGGCTACACCTTC
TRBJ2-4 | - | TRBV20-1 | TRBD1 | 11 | CSADRERLQYF | TGCAGTGCTGACAGGGAGAGGCTTCAGTACTTC
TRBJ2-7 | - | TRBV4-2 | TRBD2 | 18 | CASSQDLGLAGGGYEQYF | TGTGCCAGCAGCCAAGATTTAGGCCTAGCGGGAGGGGGTTACGAGCAGTACTTC
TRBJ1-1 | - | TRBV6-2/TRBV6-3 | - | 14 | CASSYFGEEGEAFF | TGTGCCAGCAGTTACTTTGGGGAGGAGGGTGAAGCTTTCTTT
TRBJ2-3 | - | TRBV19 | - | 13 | CASSTTVTDTQYF | TGTGCCAGTAGTACGACTGTCACAGATACGCAGTATTTT
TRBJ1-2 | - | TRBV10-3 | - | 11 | CAISDNYGYTF | TGTGCCATCAGTGACAACTATGGCTACACCTTC
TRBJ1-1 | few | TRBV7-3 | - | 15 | CASSLLGTDKTEAFF | TGTGCCAGCAGCTTATTGGGAACAGATAAGACTGAAGCTTTCTTT
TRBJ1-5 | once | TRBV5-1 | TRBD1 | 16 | CASSPGQGGWSQPQHF | TGCGCCAGCAGCCCAGGACAGGGGGGTTGGTCTCAGCCCCAGCATTTT
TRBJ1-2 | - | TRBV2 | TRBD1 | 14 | CASRPLTGVEGYTF | TGTGCCAGCAGGCCCTTGACAGGGGTTGAAGGCTACACCTTC
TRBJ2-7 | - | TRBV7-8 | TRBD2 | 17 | CASSLRLAGGYSYEQYF | TGTGCCAGCAGCTTACGACTAGCGGGAGGATATTCCTACGAGCAGTACTTC
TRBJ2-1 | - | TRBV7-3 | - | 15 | CASSHSGGRDNEQFF | TGTGCCAGCAGCCATAGCGGTGGACGAGACAATGAGCAGTTCTTC
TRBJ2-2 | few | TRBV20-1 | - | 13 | CTVSGPNTGELFF | TGCACTGTGTCGGGCCCGAACACCGGGGAGCTGTTTTTT
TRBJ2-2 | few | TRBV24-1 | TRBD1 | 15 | CATSDLYRGPGELFF | TGTGCCACCAGTGATTTGTATAGGGGGCCCGGGGAGCTGTTTTTT
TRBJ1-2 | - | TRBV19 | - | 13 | CATRGGFHYGYTF | TGTGCCACGCGAGGGGGGTTCCACTATGGCTACACCTTC
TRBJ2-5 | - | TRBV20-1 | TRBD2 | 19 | CSARDQHHGGFWGQETQYF | TGCAGTGCTAGAGATCAACACCACGGGGGGTTTTGGGGCCAAGAGACCCAGTACTTC
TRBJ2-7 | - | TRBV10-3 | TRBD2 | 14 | CASGTSGSIYEQYF | TGTGCCTCCGGGACTAGCGGGAGTATCTACGAGCAGTACTTC
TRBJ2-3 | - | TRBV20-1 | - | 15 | CSASRASITPDTQYF | TGCAGTGCTAGCAGGGCTAGCATTACTCCCGATACGCAGTATTTT
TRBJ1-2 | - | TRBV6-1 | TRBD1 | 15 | CASSGGTGGNYGYTF | TGTGCCAGCAGTGGGGGGACAGGGGGAAACTATGGCTACACCTTC
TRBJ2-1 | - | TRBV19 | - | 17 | CASSITPSSSEDNEQFF | TGTGCCAGTAGTATAACCCCTAGCTCTAGCGAGGACAATGAGCAGTTCTTC
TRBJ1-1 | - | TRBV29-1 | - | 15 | CSVEDPSRVRTEAFF | TGCAGCGTTGAAGACCCCTCTAGGGTGAGGACTGAAGCTTTCTTT
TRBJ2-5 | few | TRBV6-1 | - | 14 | CASSVLGSQETQYF | TGTGCCAGCAGTGTTCTGGGATCCCAAGAGACCCAGTACTTC
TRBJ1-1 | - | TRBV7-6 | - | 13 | CASSLSRNTEAFF | TGTGCCAGCAGCTTATCCAGGAACACTGAAGCTTTCTTT
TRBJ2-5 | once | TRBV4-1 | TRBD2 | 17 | CASSQEGPGRARETQYF | TGCGCCAGCAGCCAAGAAGGGCCCGGGAGGGCCAGGGAGACCCAGTACTTC
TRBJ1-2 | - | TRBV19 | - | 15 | CASRSGGRSNYGYTF | TGTGCCAGTAGGAGCGGGGGGCGATCTAACTATGGCTACACCTTC
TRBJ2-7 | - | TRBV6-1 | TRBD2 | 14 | CASRVSSGSYEQYF | TGTGCCAGCAGGGTTTCTAGCGGCTCCTACGAGCAGTACTTC
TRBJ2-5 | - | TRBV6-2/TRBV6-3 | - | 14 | CASRGRWELETQYF | TGTGCCAGCAGAGGGAGGTGGGAGTTGGAGACCCAGTACTTC
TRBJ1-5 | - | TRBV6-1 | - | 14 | CASSAVGAGQPQHF | TGTGCCAGCAGTGCTGTGGGGGCTGGTCAGCCCCAGCATTTT
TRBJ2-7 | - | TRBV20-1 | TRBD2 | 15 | CSARSRAGGPGEQYF | TGCAGTGCTAGGAGCCGGGCGGGAGGGCCTGGTGAGCAGTACTTC
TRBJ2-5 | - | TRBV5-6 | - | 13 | CASSYQLLKTQYF | TGTGCCAGCAGCTACCAACTTTTGAAGACCCAGTACTTC
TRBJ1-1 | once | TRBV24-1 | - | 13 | CATSEQGTWKAFF | TGTGCCACCAGTGAGCAGGGAACATGGAAAGCTTTCTTT
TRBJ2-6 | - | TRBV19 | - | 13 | CASSISGANVLTF | TGTGCCAGTAGTATATCTGGGGCCAACGTCCTGACTTTC
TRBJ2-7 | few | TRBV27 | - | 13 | CASSPNDGYEQYF | TGTGCCAGCAGTCCTAATGACGGCTACGAGCAGTACTTC
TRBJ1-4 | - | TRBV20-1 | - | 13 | CSARDLGAEKLFF | TGCAGTGCTAGAGATTTAGGGGCTGAAAAACTGTTTTTT